There are a few counts of the clone carrying this T cell receptor (beta chain). The sample belongs to a study of T-cell memory formation after mild COVID-19. From the 5' RACE reads, TCRdb called clonotypes with MiXCR, one entry per CDR3 protein. The sample gives 540,000 or so distinct CDR3 sequences, roughly 20% of which show up once; 9.5% to 15% is in the top ten. This CDR3 comprises 16 residues. The sample was PBMCs or a T cell subset sorted from them (not recorded which). The clonotype originates from an adult woman who had mild COVID-19 (a few samples of this study predate the infection). Cell type and time point are not known. The V and J genes are TRBV21-1 and TRBJ2-7. TRBV21-1 is recorded as a pseudogene. CDR3 in DNA: TGTGCCAGCAGCAAAGCGAATTGCCCCCGTGGGGACGAGCAGTACTTC. It specifies CASSKANCPRGDEQYF.